A single sample gave rise to the 17 T cell receptor beta chains below, sequenced in a study of OX40 agonist ivuxolimab in advanced cancers. Some clones are missing from TCRdb's copy, which holds only in-frame ones; the method was immunoSEQ multiplex PCR. The sample has about 81,000 clones, about 86% seen once. The input for sequencing was CD4+ or CD8+ T cells sorted from blood, taken in a trial of the OX40 agonist ivuxolimab. Every receptor here comes from an adult with an advanced solid tumor such as melanoma, head and neck, liver or kidney cancer.

The chain couples TRBV6-1 to TRBJ1-5, with 8 positions matching TRBD1. Germline assignment: CDR1 MNHNS and CDR2 SASEGT. After removal of 1 base from V and 6 bases from J, the junction contained 5 bases not matched to a gene. The CDR3 is 15 residues long. CDR3 bases: TGTGCCAGCAGTGAAGGCCAGGGGGCAGGTCAGCCCCAGCATTTT. This gives the protein CASSEGQGAGQPQHF.

The chain uses TRBV19 and TRBJ2-5; possibly TRBD2 for D (7 bases). V dropped 3 bases and J dropped 5 bases, with 10 bases sitting between them. Germline V gene sequence: CDR1 LNHDA, CDR2 SQIVND (reference sequence). The CDR3 runs 13 residues. This CDR3 is CASSIAGAETQYF. CDR3 nucleotides: TGTGCCAGTAGTATTGCGGGGGCGGAGACCCAGTACTTC.

The chain couples TRBV4-3 to TRBJ2-1, with D perhaps matching TRBD2 (5 bases). The germline CDR1 and CDR2 sequences are LGHNA and YSLEER. V gave up 1 base and J gave up 12 bases, with 16 bases separating them. The CDR3 contains 14 residues. DNA of the CDR3: TGCGCCAGCAGCCAAGGGGCAGCCGGACGGGGGCAGTTCTTC. It encodes CASSQGAAGRGQFF.

CDR3 protein: CSNQAGANNEQFF. The CDR3 DNA reads as TGCAGCAACCAAGCGGGGGCGAACAATGAGCAGTTCTTC. The rearrangement joins TRBV29-1 to TRBJ2-1; 8 bases agree with TRBD2. The CDR3 totals 13 residues. Germline V CDR1 and CDR2: SQVTM, ANQGSEA. With 8 bases clipped from V and 5 bases from J, the junction kept 8 bases outside the gene matches.

The CDR3 here is CASRTGTSTDTQYF. CDR3 nucleotide sequence: TGTGCCAGCAGGACCGGGACTAGCACAGATACGCAGTATTTT. V usage is TRBV6-5 and J usage is TRBJ2-3; D possibly corresponds to TRBD2 (6 bases). There are 14 residues in the CDR3. Per the germline V gene, CDR1 is MNHEY and CDR2 is SVGAGI. Deletions cut 6 bases from V and 0 bases from J, with 10 bases between.

The chain couples TRBV9 to TRBJ2-1; 7 bases align to TRBD2. CDR3 size: 16 residues. J gave up 7 bases and V 0 bases, and 10 bases lay outside the gene matches. CDR1 SGDLS and CDR2 YYNGEE come from the germline V gene. The CDR3 is CASSVVGVRGGNEQFF. CDR3 bases: TGTGCCAGCAGCGTAGTGGGAGTTCGGGGAGGGAATGAGCAGTTCTTC.

The chain is built from TRBV4-1 and TRBJ2-5; 8 bases line up with TRBD2. The CDR3 is 16 amino acids. The trim removed 1 base at V and 4 bases at J, leaving 8 bases unmatched. Germline-derived CDR1 and CDR2 are MGHRA and YSYEKL. CDR3 sequence: CASSQVPGGFLETQYF. In nucleotides, the CDR3 is TGCGCCAGCAGCCAAGTTCCGGGGGGGTTTCTAGAGACCCAGTACTTC.

J is TRBJ2-7 and V is TRBV9; TRBD1 agrees at 8 bases. Germline lookup yields CDR1 SGDLS and CDR2 YYNGEE. V shed 0 bases, J shed 1 base, and the junction held 12 bases outside the gene matches. The CDR3 has 18 amino acids. The CDR3 DNA reads as TGTGCCAGCAGCGTAGGGACCCCCGGGACAGGAATTTCCTACGAGCAGTACTTC. This sequence encodes CASSVGTPGTGISYEQYF.

The V and J genes are TRBV4-1 and TRBJ2-1; D is unclear. Germline V gives CDR1 MGHRA, CDR2 YSYEKL. Trimming stripped 1 base from V and 9 bases from J, with 13 bases between. The CDR3 loop spans 14 amino acids. The CDR3 DNA reads TGCGCCAGCAGCCAAGCGATGCTCGGGTTTGAGCAGTTCTTC. Encoded protein: CASSQAMLGFEQFF.

This chain connects TRBV15 to TRBJ2-7; D unresolved. Germline CDR1 is LNHNV and CDR2 is YYDKDF (reference sequence). This CDR3 spans 13 amino acids. V was clipped by 5 bases and J by 1 base, with 9 bases between them. The CDR3 DNA sequence: TGTGCCACCAGCGAAGCCACGTCCTACGAGCAGTACTTC. Translating it yields CATSEATSYEQYF.

V is TRBV19 and J is TRBJ1-5; 7 positions match TRBD1. With 5 bases clipped from V and 2 bases from J, the junction kept 9 bases outside the gene matches. The CDR3 consists of 16 residues. Per germline, CDR1 LNHDA and CDR2 SQIVND (reference sequence). This CDR3 reads CASSVNPQGRNQPQHF. CDR3 DNA sequence: TGTGCCAGTAGTGTAAACCCACAGGGGCGCAATCAGCCCCAGCATTTT. Combining the CDR3 with reference TRBV19 and TRBJ1-5 gives the whole variable domain DGGITQSPKYLFRKEGQNVTLSCEQNLNHDAMYWYRQDPGQGLRLIYYSQIVNDFQKGDIAEGYSVSREKKESFPLTVTSAQKNPTAFYLCASSVNPQGRNQPQHFGDGTRLSIL.

V is TRBV5-4 and J is TRBJ1-5; D not resolved. The ends were cut back, 0 bases at V and 4 bases at J, with 8 bases in the middle. This CDR3 comprises 14 residues. Germline CDR1 is SGHNT and CDR2 is YYREEE (reference sequence). CDR3 residues: CASSLAGENQPQHF. DNA of the CDR3: TGTGCCAGCAGCTTGGCTGGGGAGAATCAGCCCCAGCATTTT.

This chain connects TRBV9 to TRBJ2-1; 10 bases fit TRBD2. CDR3 size: 15 residues. Per germline, CDR1 SGDLS and CDR2 YYNGEE. V shed 2 bases, J shed 9 bases, and the junction held 8 bases outside the gene matches. In DNA form, the CDR3 reads TGTGCCAGCAGCGTGGTAGCGGGGGGCCAAGGTGAGCAGTTCTTC. Protein product: CASSVVAGGQGEQFF.

This chain links TRBV6-5 with TRBJ2-3; no reliable D call. V shed 8 bases and J shed 8 bases, with 11 bases lying between them. Germline CDR1 is MNHEY and CDR2 is SVGAGI. CDR3 length equals 11 residues. The DNA for the CDR3 is TGTGCCAGCGAAAGGAGTGGTACGCAGTATTTT. This codes for CASERSGTQYF.

The rearrangement links TRBV5-4 to TRBJ2-7, with a tentative D call TRBD2 (6 bases). CDR3 length: 14 amino acids. With 4 bases removed from V and 4 bases from J, the gap between germline ends came to 15 bases. Germline CDR1 is SGHNT and CDR2 is YYREEE (reference sequence). CDR3 region: CASSPEGRSYEQYF. In DNA, the CDR3 is TGTGCCAGCAGCCCGGAGGGCCGGTCATACGAGCAGTACTTC.

The V gene is TRBV5-1, the J gene TRBJ2-5, with D possibly TRBD2 on 6 matching bases. The germline V gene has CDR1 SGHRS and CDR2 YFSETQ. This CDR3 is built from 13 residues. V dropped 7 bases and J dropped 1 base, with 11 bases sitting between them. The CDR3 nucleotides are TGCGCCAGCGGGGTTAGCGGCCAAGAGACCCAGTACTTC. Its protein is CASGVSGQETQYF.

This clone was counted a single time. The rearrangement uses TRBV27 and TRBJ2-2; unclear D gene. This CDR3 is built from 16 residues. The germline V gene has CDR1 MNHEY and CDR2 SMNVEV (reference sequence). Between the trimmed V and J ends, which lost 0 bases and 1 base, there was a span of 9 bases. CDR3 residues: CASSLSRWQNTGELFF. The CDR3 DNA reads as TGTGCCAGCAGTTTATCACGGTGGCAGAACACCGGGGAGCTGTTTTTT.